The 21 T cell receptor beta chains below come from one sample, sequenced in a study of blood T cell repertoires in COVID-19. Sequencing was performed with immunoSEQ multiplex PCR; in TCRdb, only in-frame clones are kept and a portion is missing. The sample contains about 18,000 clones, roughly 90% of which appear only once. Input material: peripheral blood. Receptors originate from a human donor in a cohort sampled during active COVID-19.

The rearrangement joins TRBV28 to TRBJ2-5, with D perhaps matching TRBD1 (8 bases). CDR3 size: 16 residues. Per germline, CDR1 MDHEN and CDR2 SYDVKM. V lost 4 bases and J 4 bases, leaving 19 bases between the germline ends. The CDR3 sequence is CASSSPWTGRVETQYF. The CDR3, as DNA: TGTGCCAGCAGTTCACCATGGACAGGGAGGGTAGAGACCCAGTACTTC.

The gene calls are TRBV9 and TRBJ1-6; possible D gene TRBD1, 6 bases. V lost 0 bases and J 8 bases, leaving 12 bases between the germline ends. Germline V lookup: CDR1 SGDLS, CDR2 YYNGEE. CDR3 length: 15 residues. The CDR3 bases are TGTGCCAGCAGCGTAGAGCAGGGGCATGATTCACCCCTCCACTTT. Its translation is CASSVEQGHDSPLHF. The full variable domain, completed using reference TRBV9 and TRBJ1-6, is DSGVTQTPKHLITATGQRVTLRCSPRSGDLSVYWYQQSLDQGLQFLIQYYNGEERAKGNILERFSAQQFPDLHSELNLSSLELGDSALYFCASSVEQGHDSPLHFGNGTRLTVT.

This chain joins TRBV7-3 and TRBJ2-2; D is perhaps TRBD1 (5 bases). Trimming took off 4 bases at V and 3 bases at J, with 6 bases between the two ends. This CDR3 has 13 amino acids. CDR1 and CDR2 from the germline V gene are SGHTA and FQGTGA. The CDR3 reads CASSSTDTGELFF. CDR3 sequence (DNA): TGTGCCAGCAGCTCGACAGACACCGGGGAGCTGTTTTTT.

The chain links TRBV19 to TRBJ2-3, with 9 bases identical to TRBD1. CDR3 length equals 17 residues. V was clipped by 6 bases and J by 5 bases; unmatched bases: 15. CDR1 and CDR2 (germline): LNHDA, SQIVND (reference sequence). The CDR3 region has the DNA TGTGCCAGTAGAGAGACCCGGTCGGGACAGGGACTAGATACGCAGTATTTT. It is translated as CASRETRSGQGLDTQYF.

The chain has TRBV18 and TRBJ1-4, with 8 bases aligning to TRBD1. Trimming cost V 2 bases and J 4 bases; bases outside gene matches: 3. The CDR3 has 15 amino acids. Germline V lookup: CDR1 KGHSH, CDR2 LQKENI. CDR3 sequence (DNA): TGTGCCAGCTCACCAGGACAGGGACTTAATGAAAAACTGTTTTTT. Its protein is CASSPGQGLNEKLFF.

The chain carries TRBV11-2 and TRBJ1-2; D not resolved. Per germline, CDR1 SGHAT and CDR2 FQNNGV. This CDR3 has 13 amino acids. The V gene lost 6 bases and the J gene lost 4 bases, with 12 bases spanning the gap. CDR3 loop: CASSLREAYGYTF. In DNA form, the CDR3 reads TGTGCCAGCAGTCTAAGAGAGGCCTATGGCTACACCTTC. Full variable domain (remainder filled in from reference TRBV11-2 and TRBJ1-2): EAGVAQSPRYKIIEKRQSVAFWCNPISGHATLYWYQQILGQGPKLLIQFQNNGVVDDSQLPKDRFSAERLKGVDSTLKIQPAKLEDSAVYLCASSLREAYGYTFGSGTRLTVV.

This chain links TRBV9 with TRBJ1-4; D perhaps matches TRBD1 (6 bases). There are 16 residues in the CDR3. The germline V and J ends were trimmed by 0 bases and 7 bases, with 16 bases remaining between them. Germline CDR1 is SGDLS and CDR2 is YYNGEE. CDR3 DNA: TGTGCCAGCAGCGTAGATTCGGGGGGCGGGAGTGAAAAACTGTTTTTT. Residues: CASSVDSGGGSEKLFF.

The chain has TRBV19 and TRBJ1-5, with D unclear. The CDR3 sequence is 13 residues long. The germline V gene has CDR1 LNHDA and CDR2 SQIVND (reference sequence). V was clipped by 8 bases and J by 0 bases, with 8 bases between them. CDR3 sequence: CASQDTSNQPQHF. CDR3 DNA: TGTGCCAGTCAGGATACTAGCAATCAGCCCCAGCATTTT. Based on the CDR3 plus reference TRBV19 and TRBJ1-5, the full variable domain is DGGITQSPKYLFRKEGQNVTLSCEQNLNHDAMYWYRQDPGQGLRLIYYSQIVNDFQKGDIAEGYSVSREKKESFPLTVTSAQKNPTAFYLCASQDTSNQPQHFGDGTRLSIL.

The rearrangement links TRBV5-1 to TRBJ2-7, with a weak D call TRBD1 (6 bases). The germline V gene has CDR1 SGHRS and CDR2 YFSETQ. Trimming cost V 4 bases and J 6 bases, with 26 bases left between them. This CDR3 region has 17 residues. The CDR3 sequence: CASSPRQERGFLTEQYF. The DNA for the CDR3 is TGCGCCAGCAGCCCCCGACAGGAGAGGGGGTTTCTGACCGAGCAGTACTTC.

The chain uses TRBV7-9 and TRBJ2-3; 8 bases fit TRBD2. The CDR3 loop spans 16 amino acids. CDR1 SEHNR and CDR2 FQNEAQ come from the germline V gene (reference sequence). Trimming at V came to 4 bases and at J to 6 bases, leaving 12 bases not matched to a gene. The CDR3 protein is CASSSSGRIAQDTQYF. The CDR3 DNA reads TGTGCCAGCAGCTCCAGCGGGAGAATCGCCCAGGATACGCAGTATTTT. The variable domain in full, with the rest retrieved from reference TRBV7-9 and TRBJ2-3, is DTGVSQNPRHKITKRGQNVTFRCDPISEHNRLYWYRQTLGQGPEFLTYFQNEAQLEKSRLLSDRFSAERPKGSFSTLEIQRTEQGDSAMYLCASSSSGRIAQDTQYFGPGTRLTVL.

The chain links TRBV6-2 or TRBV6-3 to TRBJ2-3; TRBD2 matches 7 bases. This CDR3 comprises 15 residues. CDR1 is MNHEY and CDR2 is SVGEGT in the germline V gene. Trimming cost V 5 bases and J 11 bases; bases outside gene matches: 16. CDR3 bases: TGTGCCAGCAGTCAAGCGGGGCCTAGTTCCGGTAGGCAGTATTTT. It codes for CASSQAGPSSGRQYF.

The gene calls are TRBV14 and TRBJ2-1; 10 nucleotides align to TRBD2. The CDR3 is made up of 16 amino acids. Trimming cost V 2 bases and J 6 bases; bases outside gene matches: 7. Germline V gene sequence: CDR1 SGHDN, CDR2 FVKESK. The CDR3: CASSQSLAGVSNEQFF. The CDR3 bases are TGTGCCAGCAGCCAAAGTCTAGCGGGAGTCAGCAATGAGCAGTTCTTC. Using reference TRBV14 and TRBJ2-1 for the parts outside the CDR3, the full variable domain is EAGVTQFPSHSVIEKGQTVTLRCDPISGHDNLYWYRRVMGKEIKFLLHFVKESKQDESGMPNNRFLAERTGGTYSTLKVQPAELEDSGVYFCASSQSLAGVSNEQFFGPGTRLTVL.

The CDR3 nucleotides are TGTGCCAGCAGCCAAACACCACTAGCGGGGACCTCCTACGAGCAGTACTTC. The encoded protein is CASSQTPLAGTSYEQYF. This rearrangement joins TRBV4-2 to TRBJ2-7, with 10 bases that match TRBD2. V dropped 2 bases and J dropped 0; count of bases not matched to a gene: 7. In germline, CDR1 is LGHNA, CDR2 YNFKEQ. The CDR3 is made up of 17 amino acids.

The chain links TRBV27 to TRBJ2-1; weak D call: TRBD1 (6 bases). CDR3 size: 17 residues. Deletions cut 1 base from V and 4 bases from J, with 17 bases between. Germline CDR1 is MNHEY and CDR2 is SMNVEV (reference sequence). The CDR3: CASSLLLVGAPYNEQFF. The CDR3 coding sequence is TGTGCCAGCAGTTTATTGCTTGTGGGGGCCCCTTACAATGAGCAGTTCTTC.

V is TRBV6-4 and J is TRBJ1-6; possibly TRBD1 for D (5 bases). The CDR3 has 15 residues. V lost 6 bases, J lost 0 bases, and 9 bases lay in between. The germline CDR1 and CDR2 sequences are MRHNA and SNTAGT. CDR3 in amino acids: CASRAGHSYNSPLHF. DNA of the CDR3: TGTGCCAGCAGAGCCGGACACTCCTATAATTCACCCCTCCACTTT.

The chain recombines TRBV19 with TRBJ2-7; 9 bases align to TRBD1. The V segment lost 4 bases and the J segment 6 bases; nucleotides outside the gene matches: 4. The germline CDR1 and CDR2 sequences are LNHDA and SQIVND (reference sequence). The CDR3 is 13 residues long. The CDR3 sequence is CASSTGTGTEQYF. The CDR3, as DNA: TGTGCCAGTAGTACCGGGACAGGGACCGAGCAGTACTTC.

The chain couples TRBV11-2 to TRBJ1-6; TRBD1 matches at 11 bases. The CDR3 extends over 16 amino acids. V dropped 4 bases and J dropped 10; count of bases not matched to a gene: 9. Germline V gene lookup returns CDR1 SGHAT and CDR2 FQNNGV. CDR3 in amino acids: CASSSRTGTGGSPLHF. In nucleotides, the CDR3 is TGTGCCAGCAGCTCTAGAACCGGGACAGGGGGATCACCCCTCCACTTT.

This clone was observed a few times. The V and J genes are TRBV11-2 and TRBJ2-7; 7 bases are shared with TRBD1. The germline V gene encodes CDR1 SGHAT and CDR2 FQNNGV. J was trimmed by 3 bases and V by 7 bases; bases with no gene match: 9. The CDR3 sequence is 14 residues long. The CDR3 DNA is TGTGCCAGCAACACCCCCGGGACAGACTACGAGCAGTACTTC. It yields the protein CASNTPGTDYEQYF.

The chain employs TRBV5-1 and TRBJ2-3, with D tentatively TRBD2 (5 bases). The germline gives CDR1 SGHRS, CDR2 YFSETQ. This CDR3 has 15 residues. V was cut by 4 bases and J by 5 bases, with 17 bases left in between. In DNA, the CDR3 is TGCGCCAGCAGCCGCGACTATGCGGCGGGAGATACGCAGTATTTT. This codes for CASSRDYAAGDTQYF.

V gene TRBV6-2 or TRBV6-3 combines with J gene TRBJ2-5, with D maybe TRBD1 (6 bases). This CDR3 region has 14 residues. CDR1 and CDR2 from the germline V gene are MNHEY and SVGEGT. V lost 3 bases and J lost 4, with 12 bases in between. The CDR3, as DNA: TGTGCCAGCAGTTATATTGGCAGGGGAGAGACCCAGTACTTC. It encodes CASSYIGRGETQYF.

V and J are TRBV28 and TRBJ2-3, with D tentatively TRBD2 (6 bases). This CDR3 has 14 residues. Trimming removed 6 bases at V and 0 bases at J, with 10 bases between. In germline, CDR1 is MDHEN, CDR2 SYDVKM. CDR3: CASSYSGSTDTQYF. DNA for the CDR3: TGTGCCAGCAGCTATAGCGGAAGCACAGATACGCAGTATTTT.